This T cell receptor beta chain was recovered during a study of cytomegalovirus exposure and HLA in healthy donors. The CDR3 is 12 residues long. Trimming took 4 bases from V and 4 from J, leaving 4 bases between them. Per germline, CDR1 SGHAT and CDR2 FQDESV (reference sequence). PCR was performed using 60 Vbeta and 13 Jbeta primers. TCRdb's copy holds only in-frame clones and misses some; the assay was immunoSEQ multiplex PCR. The sample holds more than 90,000 clones, around 81% seen once. Study-level points and caveats: Analysis performed later showed TCR beta chains linked to HLA being more clonally expanded than equally common others. Available immune exposure information was restricted to CMV serostatus only. In vitro work confirmed that a few CMV-associated chains recognize CMV antigens.

This clone appeared a single time. Its target is unknown. The donors gave bone marrow, and they were healthy. The chain combines TRBV11-1 with TRBJ2-2; no definite D call. Sample: PBMCs. The source is a woman between 65 and 79 years old in good health and CMV-seropositive. The CDR3 coding sequence is TGTGCCAGCAGCTCCCGCACCGGGGAGCTGTTTTTT. This codes for CASSSRTGELFF.